This entry lists 20 T cell receptor beta chains sequenced from one sample in a study of OX40 agonist ivuxolimab in advanced cancers. Libraries were prepared through the immunoSEQ multiplex PCR assay. In TCRdb, the immuneACCESS table is reduced to in-frame sequences with V and J assigned. These tables do not hold every clone; where another copy was compared, an unresolved V gene accounts for under half, and the others remain unexplained. This sample gives approximately 90,000 clones in total; 80% to 90% of them show up just once. 0.79% of the sample belongs to the ten largest clones. Specimen: CD4+ or CD8+ T cells sorted from blood, collected in a trial of the OX40 agonist ivuxolimab. Receptor source: an adult with an advanced solid tumor such as melanoma, head and neck, liver or kidney cancer.

For the CDR3, the DNA is TGTGCCAGCAGCCTTGGATCGCTGGGGGTCCAAGAGACCCAGTACTTC. Its protein product is CASSLGSLGVQETQYF. The chain links TRBV4-2 to TRBJ2-5; D possibly uses TRBD1 or TRBD2 (5 bases each). Deletions cut 4 bases from V and 1 base from J, with 16 bases between. This CDR3 is 16 amino acids long. Germline assignment: CDR1 LGHNA and CDR2 YNFKEQ.

V gene TRBV30 combines with J gene TRBJ1-3; D is perhaps TRBD1 (6 bases). Germline CDR1 GTSNPN, CDR2 SVGIG (reference sequence). V gave up 3 bases and J gave up 9 bases, with 18 bases separating them. The CDR3 totals 14 residues. CDR3 protein: CAWRRKQGPGTIYF. The CDR3, as DNA: TGTGCCTGGAGACGAAAACAGGGCCCGGGCACCATATATTTT.

CDR3 region: CASSPQGGANYLYEQYF. The CDR3 DNA is TGTGCCAGCAGCCCCCAAGGGGGGGCCAACTATCTCTACGAGCAGTACTTC. V gene TRBV7-2 combines with J gene TRBJ2-7; D possibly corresponds to TRBD2 (7 bases). V was cut by 5 bases and J by 3 bases, with 23 bases left in between. Germline V gene data show CDR1 as SGHTA and CDR2 as FQGNSA. The length of the CDR3 is 17 residues.

The chain employs TRBV9 and TRBJ2-1; TRBD2 is a possible D gene (6 bases). Germline CDR1 SGDLS, CDR2 YYNGEE. With 3 bases removed from V and 0 bases from J, the gap between germline ends came to 16 bases. The CDR3 extends over 17 amino acids. Here the CDR3 reads CASSARDSVISYNEQFF. The CDR3 DNA follows: TGTGCCAGCAGCGCCCGGGACTCAGTTATCTCCTACAATGAGCAGTTCTTC.

The chain combines TRBV6-1 with TRBJ2-1; 7 bases are a match to TRBD1. Per the germline V gene, CDR1 is MNHNS and CDR2 is SASEGT. V was clipped by 8 bases and J by 0 bases; unmatched bases: 7. CDR3 length equals 15 residues. The CDR3 nucleotides read TGTGCCAGCCGTCTCAGGGGGAGCTCCTACAATGAGCAGTTCTTC. Protein product: CASRLRGSSYNEQFF.

The chain is built from TRBV29-1 and TRBJ1-2; no firm D call. This CDR3 is 12 amino acids long. Germline V gene data show CDR1 as SQVTM and CDR2 as ANQGSEA. V lost 0 bases and J 8 bases, leaving 10 bases between the germline ends. CDR3 in DNA: TGCAGCGTTGAAGACGGCGCGGGGGGCTACACCTTC. Its protein product is CSVEDGAGGYTF.

This clone was seen once. This sequence joins TRBV19 and TRBJ1-1; D unclear. The V end lost 7 bases, the J end lost 4 bases, and 16 bases lay between the germline ends. Germline CDR1 is LNHDA and CDR2 is SQIVND (reference sequence). The CDR3 has 14 amino acids. The CDR3 DNA reads TGTGCCAGTATGCGGGTTTCGGATGGCACTGAAGCTTTCTTT. Amino acids: CASMRVSDGTEAFF.

This chain uses TRBV18 with TRBJ1-3; the D gene is possibly TRBD1 (6 bases). Germline CDR1 reads KGHSH; CDR2 reads LQKENI. This CDR3 has 14 residues. The ends were cut back, 4 bases at V and 0 bases at J, with 7 bases in the middle. This chain's CDR3 is CASSRTDSGNTIYF. Written as DNA, the CDR3 is TGTGCCAGCTCACGGACAGACTCTGGAAACACCATATATTTT.

This sequence joins TRBV29-1 and TRBJ2-7; D is unresolved. CDR1 is SQVTM and CDR2 is ANQGSEA in the germline V gene. The CDR3 contains 11 residues. With 2 bases removed from V and 1 base from J, the gap between germline ends came to 3 bases. The CDR3 spells CSVETSYEQYF. CDR3 DNA sequence: TGCAGCGTTGAAACTTCCTACGAGCAGTACTTC.

The gene calls are TRBV7-6 and TRBJ1-4; 10 bases match TRBD1. The ends lost 6 bases at V and 7 bases at J; junction bases unmatched: 8. The CDR3 extends over 15 amino acids. Germline CDR1 and CDR2: SGHVS and FNYEAQ. The CDR3 region is CASSRGWDRGEKLFF. The CDR3 DNA follows: TGTGCCAGCAGTAGGGGTTGGGACAGGGGTGAAAAACTGTTTTTT.

The gene calls are TRBV4-3 and TRBJ1-2; 7 bases line up with TRBD1. The length of the CDR3 is 14 residues. J lost 6 bases, V lost 4 bases, and 8 bases had no gene match. CDR1 and CDR2 (germline): LGHNA, YSLEER. The CDR3 loop reads CASSPRGGGDGYTF. Written as DNA, the CDR3 is TGCGCCAGCAGCCCCCGTGGAGGGGGCGATGGCTACACCTTC.

This chain joins TRBV19 and TRBJ1-5, with 10 bases that match TRBD1. CDR3 size: 17 residues. CDR1 and CDR2 from the germline V gene are LNHDA and SQIVND (reference sequence). Trimming cost V 4 bases and J 9 bases; bases outside gene matches: 15. CDR3 nucleotides: TGTGCCAGTAGTAATCGGGCCGGACAGGGGGACGCGGCGCCCCAGCATTTT. Translated, it gives CASSNRAGQGDAAPQHF.

This sequence joins TRBV7-2 and TRBJ2-3; no reliable D call. Trimming took 4 bases from V and 1 from J, leaving 9 bases between them. The CDR3 totals 14 residues. Looked up from germline, CDR1 is SGHTA and CDR2 is FQGNSA. Here the CDR3 reads CASSSVDGTDTQYF. The CDR3 bases are TGTGCCAGCAGCTCGGTAGACGGCACAGATACGCAGTATTTT.

The chain recombines TRBV7-9 with TRBJ1-2, with 7 bases lining up with TRBD1. V lost 8 bases to trimming and J lost 3 bases; unmatched junction nucleotides: 9. Germline lookup yields CDR1 SEHNR and CDR2 FQNEAQ (reference sequence). The CDR3 has 14 amino acids. CDR3 residues: CASGLGQADYGYTF. In DNA form, the CDR3 reads TGTGCCAGCGGCCTCGGACAGGCGGACTATGGCTACACCTTC.

J is TRBJ2-7 and V is TRBV6-5; 9 bases are a match to TRBD1. Looked up from germline, CDR1 is MNHEY and CDR2 is SVGAGI. The CDR3 sequence is 14 residues long. Losses at the gene ends were 5 bases for V and 6 bases for J; bases not matched to a gene: 8. CDR3 coding DNA: TGTGCCAGCAGTGGGCTGAGGGACAGGGCCGAGCAGTACTTC. Amino acid sequence: CASSGLRDRAEQYF.

The chain carries TRBV2 and TRBJ1-1; 7 nucleotides match TRBD1. Germline V lookup: CDR1 SNHLY, CDR2 FYNNEI. The CDR3 is 12 residues long. The V gene end was trimmed by 11 bases and the J gene end by 1 base; junction bases not matched to a gene: 4. The CDR3 sequence is CAVGGRNTEAFF. The CDR3 DNA sequence: TGTGCCGTAGGGGGCCGGAACACTGAAGCTTTCTTT.

This clone was counted once. The V call is TRBV9, the J call TRBJ1-3, with D uncertain. The CDR3 loop spans 14 amino acids. CDR1 and CDR2 from the germline V gene are SGDLS and YYNGEE. Trimming removed 4 bases at V and 0 bases at J, with 8 bases between. CDR3 sequence reads: CASSPRNSGNTIYF. CDR3 nucleotides: TGTGCCAGCAGCCCCCGTAACTCTGGAAACACCATATATTTT.

This clone appeared a few times. This sequence joins TRBV7-8 and TRBJ1-5; 8 bases agree with TRBD1. The CDR3 contains 16 residues. The germline V gene encodes CDR1 SGHVS and CDR2 FQNEAQ. With V trimmed by 4 bases and J by 3 bases, 8 bases remained unmatched. CDR3 DNA sequence: TGTGCCAGCAGCTCTGCGGACAGGGCCTTCAATCAGCCCCAGCATTTT. Translated: CASSSADRAFNQPQHF. Drawing the rest from reference TRBV7-8 and TRBJ1-5, the complete variable domain is GAGVSQSPRYKVAKRGQDVALRCDPISGHVSLFWYQQALGQGPEFLTYFQNEAQLDKSGLPSDRFFAERPEGSVSTLKIQRTQQEDSAVYLCASSSADRAFNQPQHFGDGTRLSIL.

This sequence joins TRBV6-5 and TRBJ2-5, with 7 bases fitting TRBD1. Per the germline V gene, CDR1 is MNHEY and CDR2 is SVGAGI. The V segment lost 8 bases and the J segment 5 bases; nucleotides outside the gene matches: 11. CDR3 length: 14 amino acids. The CDR3 sequence is CASHNRQGVETQYF. As DNA, the CDR3 is TGTGCCAGCCACAATAGACAGGGTGTGGAGACCCAGTACTTC.

V gene TRBV5-5 combines with J gene TRBJ1-2; D not resolved. The CDR3 totals 13 residues. CDR1 and CDR2 (germline): SGHKS, YYEKEE (reference sequence). V dropped 1 base and J dropped 3 bases, with 7 bases sitting between them. CDR3 sequence: CASSLPGDYGYTF. The CDR3, as DNA: TGTGCCAGCAGCTTGCCCGGGGACTATGGCTACACCTTC.